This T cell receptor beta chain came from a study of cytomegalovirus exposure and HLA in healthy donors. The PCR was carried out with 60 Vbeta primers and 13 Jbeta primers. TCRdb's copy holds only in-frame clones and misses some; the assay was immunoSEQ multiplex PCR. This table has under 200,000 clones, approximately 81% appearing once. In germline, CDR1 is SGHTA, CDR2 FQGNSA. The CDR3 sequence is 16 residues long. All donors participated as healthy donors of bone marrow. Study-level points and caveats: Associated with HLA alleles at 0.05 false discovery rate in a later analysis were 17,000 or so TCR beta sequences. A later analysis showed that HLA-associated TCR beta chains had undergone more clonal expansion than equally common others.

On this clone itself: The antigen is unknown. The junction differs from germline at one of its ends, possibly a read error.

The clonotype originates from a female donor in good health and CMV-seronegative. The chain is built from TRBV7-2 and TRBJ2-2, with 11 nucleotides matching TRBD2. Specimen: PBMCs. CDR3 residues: CASSIAGGAGTGELFF. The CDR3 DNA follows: TGTGCCAGCAGCATAGCGGGGGGGGCCGGGACCGGGGAGCTGTTTTTT. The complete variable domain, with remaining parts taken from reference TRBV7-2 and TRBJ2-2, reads GAGVSQSPSNKVTEKGKDVELRCDPISGHTALYWYRQSLGQGLEFLIYFQGNSAPDKSGLPSDRFSAERTGGSVSTLTIQRTQQEDSAVYLCASSIAGGAGTGELFFGEGSRLTVL.